The rows below give T cell receptor beta chains drawn from one sample of a study of blood T cell repertoires in COVID-19. Profiling relied on immunoSEQ multiplex PCR, and the TCRdb table lists in-frame clones only, not all of them. This table holds 140,000 or so clones, 87% found once. The sequenced sample was PBMCs or T cells enriched from blood (not recorded which). The receptor source for this set is a man aged 55 to 70 who had recovered from COVID-19. The CDR3 runs from the conserved cysteine through the conserved F or W. Each record gives: clone size, D gene, V gene, J gene, CDR3 protein, CDR3 DNA. A D gene is named only where the DNA matches it firmly. Not all rows give a size; the values are once, few, many and, for expanded clones, a class.

NA	TRBD2	TRBV3-1/TRBV3-2	TRBJ2-5	CASSTRRDYIQETQYF	TGTGCCAGCAGCACTCGCCGGGACTACATCCAAGAGACCCAGTACTTC
once	TRBD1	TRBV28	TRBJ2-1	CASSPGRDRGSNEQFF	TGTGCCAGCAGCCCCGGTCGGGACAGGGGAAGCAATGAGCAGTTCTTC
once	TRBD1	TRBV3-1/TRBV3-2	TRBJ1-4	CASSQERGRGLTNEKLFF	TGTGCCAGCAGCCAAGAAAGGGGCAGGGGGCTCACTAATGAAAAACTGTTTTTT
NA	TRBD1	TRBV6-1	TRBJ1-1	CASSDGTGGFTEAFF	TGTGCCAGCAGTGATGGGACAGGGGGCTTCACTGAAGCTTTCTTT
NA	TRBD1	TRBV6-5	TRBJ2-7	CASRRQGAYEQYF	TGTGCCAGCAGGCGACAGGGAGCCTACGAGCAGTACTTC
NA	NA	TRBV5-1	TRBJ1-1	CASSLASGNTEAFF	TGCGCCAGCAGCTTGGCCTCAGGGAACACTGAAGCTTTCTTT
NA	NA	TRBV4-1	TRBJ1-6	CASSQQLTGWNSPLHF	TGCGCCAGCAGCCAGCAGCTGACAGGCTGGAATTCACCCCTCCACTTT
NA	TRBD1	TRBV27	TRBJ2-1	CASSWIRIDRGGEQFF	TGTGCCAGCAGTTGGATACGAATAGACAGGGGAGGTGAGCAGTTCTTC
NA	NA	TRBV30	TRBJ1-2	CAWSPMSSGYTF	TGTGCCTGGAGTCCCATGTCTAGCGGCTACACCTTC
NA	NA	TRBV10-3	TRBJ1-3	CAISESRGDISGNTIYF	TGTGCCATCAGTGAGTCGCGAGGGGACATCTCTGGAAACACCATATATTTT
NA	NA	TRBV15	TRBJ1-2	CATSRDSYGYTF	TGTGCCACCAGCAGAGACAGCTATGGCTACACCTTC
few	NA	TRBV11-2	TRBJ2-2	CASSFPGAVRELFF	TGTGCCAGCAGCTTCCCTGGGGCTGTCAGGGAGCTGTTTTTT
NA	TRBD1	TRBV19	TRBJ2-1	CASSPTGDEQFF	TGTGCCAGTAGTCCGACAGGGGATGAGCAGTTCTTC
NA	NA	TRBV6-5	TRBJ2-7	CASSQDYYEQYF	TGTGCCAGCAGTCAGGACTACTACGAGCAGTACTTC
NA	NA	TRBV7-8	TRBJ2-2	CASSFGQSTGELFF	TGTGCCAGCAGCTTTGGACAGAGTACCGGGGAGCTGTTTTTT
NA	NA	TRBV21-1	TRBJ2-3	CASSIGEGDTQYF	TGTGCCAGCAGCATCGGGGAAGGGGATACGCAGTATTTT
NA	NA	TRBV18	TRBJ2-7	CASSPGQSSEQYF	TGTGCCAGCTCACCAGGGCAGTCCTCCGAGCAGTACTTC
NA	NA	TRBV28	TRBJ1-5	CASSRGNQPQHF	TGTGCCAGCAGCCGCGGCAATCAGCCCCAGCATTTT
NA	NA	TRBV30	TRBJ1-5	CAWSPIGGGRNSNQPQHF	TGTGCCTGGAGCCCTATAGGTGGGGGCAGGAATAGCAATCAGCCCCAGCATTTT
NA	NA	TRBV2	TRBJ2-7	CASREDRPSYEQYF	TGTGCCAGCAGGGAGGACAGACCTTCCTACGAGCAGTACTTC
NA	NA	TRBV30	TRBJ2-1	CACTSKYNEQFF	TGTGCCTGTACTAGTAAGTACAATGAGCAGTTCTTC
NA	NA	TRBV4-2	TRBJ1-5	CASSQDGGGQPQHF	TGTGCCAGCAGCCAAGATGGGGGGGGGCAGCCCCAGCATTTT
NA	TRBD2	TRBV28	TRBJ2-7	CASTVVGRAEYEQYF	TGTGCCAGCACCGTCGTAGGGAGGGCCGAATACGAGCAGTACTTC
few	NA	TRBV5-6	TRBJ1-1	CASTLYADRKSREAFF	TGTGCCAGCACCTTGTATGCGGACAGAAAGTCTCGCGAAGCTTTCTTT
NA	TRBD1	TRBV7-9	TRBJ2-3	CASHRDSEDTQYF	TGTGCCAGCCACCGGGACAGTGAAGATACGCAGTATTTT
NA	TRBD2	TRBV2	TRBJ2-3	CASSEDSGGTDTQYF	TGTGCCAGCAGCGAGGATAGCGGGGGGACAGATACGCAGTATTTT
NA	TRBD1	TRBV7-9	TRBJ1-2	CASSFGQGVYYGYTF	TGTGCCAGCAGCTTTGGACAGGGGGTGTACTATGGCTACACCTTC
NA	TRBD1	TRBV28	TRBJ2-7	CASSSAGQGYEQYF	TGTGCCAGCAGTTCTGCGGGACAGGGTTACGAGCAGTACTTC
NA	TRBD2	TRBV7-2	TRBJ2-7	CASSLEGTSGRFEQYF	TGTGCCAGCAGCTTAGAAGGGACTAGCGGGAGGTTCGAGCAGTACTTC
NA	NA	TRBV5-1	TRBJ1-3	CASSLEEGGGNTIYF	TGCGCCAGCAGCTTGGAGGAGGGAGGTGGAAACACCATATATTTT
NA	NA	TRBV27	TRBJ1-5	CASRLSGIGQPQHF	TGTGCCAGCAGACTTTCAGGGATTGGTCAGCCCCAGCATTTT
NA	NA	TRBV5-1	TRBJ1-2	CASSLVGDFYGYTF	TGCGCCAGCAGCTTGGTCGGGGACTTCTATGGCTACACCTTC
NA	NA	TRBV28	TRBJ1-3	CASSLTSSGNTIYF	TGTGCCAGCAGTTTAACGAGCTCTGGAAACACCATATATTTT
NA	NA	TRBV30	TRBJ1-1	CAWWKKAGTEAFF	TGTGCCTGGTGGAAGAAAGCGGGCACTGAAGCTTTCTTT
NA	TRBD2	TRBV18	TRBJ2-7	CASSPGEGTYEQYF	TGTGCCAGCTCACCAGGGGAGGGGACCTACGAGCAGTACTTC
NA	NA	TRBV3-1/TRBV3-2	TRBJ2-3	CASSLGRAGLGTSTDTQYF	TGTGCCAGCAGCCTCGGCAGGGCTGGGTTGGGGACTAGCACAGATACGCAGTATTTT
NA	NA	TRBV11-2	TRBJ2-7	CASSFGQIYEQYF	TGTGCCAGCAGCTTCGGACAGATCTACGAGCAGTACTTC
NA	TRBD2	TRBV7-6	TRBJ2-1	CASSLTDSGRDEQFF	TGTGCCAGCAGCTTAACAGACAGCGGGAGGGATGAGCAGTTCTTC
NA	NA	TRBV6-1	TRBJ1-5	CASSEGPGGDQPQHF	TGTGCCAGCAGTGAAGGGCCGGGGGGAGATCAGCCCCAGCATTTT
NA	TRBD1	TRBV28	TRBJ1-2	CASSPGQAVNYGYTF	TGTGCCAGCAGTCCGGGACAGGCTGTTAACTATGGCTACACCTTC
few	NA	TRBV5-1	TRBJ1-4	CASSYDTPGAGNEKLFF	TGCGCCAGCAGCTACGACACCCCAGGCGCCGGAAATGAAAAACTGTTTTTT